The clone carrying this T cell receptor (beta chain) is a singleton in its sample. This record belongs to a study of blood T cell repertoires in COVID-19. Study information: Collection of acute and convalescent COVID-19 samples took place in the United States, Italy and Spain.

The CDR3 length is 14 residues. Germline V CDR1 and CDR2: SGHNT, YYREEE (reference sequence). V shed 3 bases and J 6 bases; nucleotides not matched to a gene: 5. Study processing details: Reference gene primer amplification in the assay estimated nucleated cell counts. Sequencing used immunoSEQ multiplex PCR; TCRdb keeps in-frame clones, though not all of them. V and J calls and clone size are those listed in that table; D and trimming were worked out from the DNA. The sample consists of 50,000 to 70,000 clones, about 86% of them appearing once. Sequencing was carried out using peripheral blood. The rearrangement joins TRBV5-4 to TRBJ1-1; 10 nucleotides align to TRBD1. This sequence was found in a man aged 45-60 years with active COVID-19. The CDR3 sequence: CASSWDRGTAEAFF. CDR3 coding DNA: TGTGCCAGCAGCTGGGACAGGGGCACGGCTGAAGCTTTCTTT.